Shown below are 29 T cell receptor beta chains from a single sample sequenced in a study of CD8+CD57+ T cells in acquired aplastic anemia. Researchers used genomic DNA as the template to profile TCR beta VDJ and CDR3. Each CDR3 protein is one row after TCRdb ran MiXCR on the reads. The sample records some 160,000 distinct CDR3 sequences, 47% being singletons. Before being chosen for sequencing, patients had shown CD8+CD57+ cell expansion by flow cytometry. The sequenced sample was sorted CD4+, CD8+, or CD8+CD57+ T cells (not recorded which) from PBMCs. Source of these receptors: a human donor with aplastic anemia.

The V gene is TRBV4-3, the J gene TRBJ1-6; possibly TRBD1 for D (5 bases). From germline, CDR1 is LGHNA and CDR2 YSLEER. The CDR3 loop spans 20 amino acids. The V end lost 8 bases, the J end lost 0 bases, and 26 bases lay between the germline ends. The CDR3 DNA is TGCGCCAGCCGGCCGTTTGGACAAGAAACCCTGAGCTCCTATAATTCACCCCTCCACTTT. Amino acids: CASRPFGQETLSSYNSPLHF.

In its sample, this clonotype was seen many times. The chain has TRBV7-8 and TRBJ1-5; no reliable D call. Germline CDR1 SGHVS, CDR2 FQNEAQ. This CDR3 region has 14 residues. V dropped 4 bases and J dropped 2 bases, with 9 bases sitting between them. The CDR3 DNA follows: TGTGCCAGCAGCTCCCAGGTTGGCAATCAGCCCCAGCATTTT. Protein sequence: CASSSQVGNQPQHF.

This clonotype was seen ten or more times. This sequence joins TRBV5-4 and TRBJ2-3; 11 nucleotides line up with TRBD1. Germline-derived CDR1 and CDR2 are SGHNT and YYREEE (reference sequence). V lost 4 bases, J lost 1 base, and 5 bases stayed unmatched. The length of the CDR3 is 16 residues. CDR3 in amino acids: CASSKGTGGGTDTQYF. As DNA, the CDR3 is TGTGCCAGCAGCAAAGGGACAGGGGGAGGCACAGATACGCAGTATTTT.

This clonotype was observed many times. The chain carries TRBV9 and TRBJ1-2, with D tentatively TRBD1 (5 bases). This CDR3 contains 15 residues. CDR1 and CDR2 (germline): SGDLS, YYNGEE. V was trimmed by 2 bases and J by 1 base, leaving 12 bases between them. Written as DNA, the CDR3 is TGTGCCAGCAGCGTTAGCGGGGGGGGTAACTATGGCTACACCTTC. This translates into CASSVSGGGNYGYTF.

Remarks on this clonotype: This may come from a read error, since a much larger clone is one base off. The rearrangement links TRBV6-4 to TRBJ2-7, with 10 bases that match TRBD2. Germline CDR1 reads MRHNA; CDR2 reads SNTAGT. The CDR3 runs to 19 residues. The CDR3 sequence is CASSDLRTSGFPPTYERYF. The CDR3, as DNA: TGTGCCAGCAGTGATTTGAGGACTAGCGGTTTTCCCCCTACCTACGAGCGGTACTTC.

This clonotype was picked up one time. V usage is TRBV12-3 or TRBV12-4 and J usage is TRBJ1-3, with D possibly being TRBD1 (5 bases). The CDR3 runs to 16 residues. V was cut by 4 bases and J by 1 base, with 14 bases left in between. The CDR3 loop reads CASSSTSRDSGNTIYF. The DNA for the CDR3 is TGTGCCAGCAGTTCGACTAGCAGGGATTCTGGAAACACCATATATTTT.

A word on this clonotype: A read error may produce the germline difference seen at one junction end. V gene TRBV20-1 combines with J gene TRBJ1-2; 7 nucleotides match TRBD1. CDR1 DFQATT and CDR2 SNEGSKA come from the germline V gene (reference sequence). The CDR3 covers 14 residues. CDR3 residues: CSARAHLGTVNLSF. Here the CDR3 DNA reads TGCAGTGCTAGAGCGCATCTCGGGACAGTCAATCTTAGCTTC.

This clonotype was recorded at least ten times. The chain carries TRBV28 and TRBJ2-7; D is perhaps TRBD1 or TRBD2 (7 bases each). This CDR3 spans 12 amino acids. CDR1 and CDR2 (germline): MDHEN, SYDVKM. V lost 11 bases, J lost 7 bases, and 18 bases lay in between. CDR3 sequence (DNA): TGTGCCTTGCGTGGGACAGCGGGGGAGCAGTACTTC. This sequence encodes CALRGTAGEQYF.

The genes are TRBV10-3 and TRBJ1-5; possible D gene TRBD1, 5 bases. There are 13 residues in the CDR3. Germline assignment: CDR1 ENHRY and CDR2 SYGVKD. V lost 7 bases, J lost 3 bases, and 10 bases lay in between. CDR3 coding DNA: TGTGCCATCACCGGAGGGGACAATCAGCCCCAGCATTTT. It is translated as CAITGGDNQPQHF.

This clonotype was counted many times. The genes are TRBV20-1 and TRBJ2-5; possible D gene TRBD1, 6 bases. The length of the CDR3 is 13 residues. Germline values: CDR1 DFQATT, CDR2 SNEGSKA (reference sequence). V was trimmed by 3 bases and J by 4 bases, leaving 12 bases between them. The CDR3 spells CSASPGGRETQYF. As DNA, the CDR3 is TGCAGTGCTAGCCCTGGGGGCCGAGAGACCCAGTACTTC.

This clonotype was seen a handful of times. V usage is TRBV20-1 and J usage is TRBJ2-1, with 14 bases aligning to TRBD2. J lost 2 bases, V lost 6 bases, and 6 bases had no gene match. The CDR3 loop spans 16 amino acids. Germline CDR1 and CDR2: DFQATT and SNEGSKA (reference sequence). Here the CDR3 DNA reads TGCAGTGCGCAGGGACTAGCGGGGGTGACCTACAATGAGCAGTTCTTC. It yields the protein CSAQGLAGVTYNEQFF.

The chain employs TRBV3-1 and TRBJ1-1; D might be TRBD1 (5 bases). Germline V gene sequence: CDR1 LGHDT, CDR2 YNNKEL (reference sequence). V lost 4 bases and J 1 base, leaving 16 bases between the germline ends. The CDR3 spans 16 residues. CDR3 in amino acids: CASSLPMIRGNTEAFF. The CDR3 bases are TGTGCCAGCAGCCTACCGATGATAAGGGGGAACACTGAAGCTTTCTTT.

This clonotype was seen repeatedly, ten times or more. V usage is TRBV7-9 and J usage is TRBJ2-1, with D perhaps given as TRBD1 or TRBD2 (5 bases each). Per the germline V gene, CDR1 is SEHNR and CDR2 is FQNEAQ (reference sequence). Trimming removed 5 bases at V and 9 bases at J, with 17 bases between. CDR3 length equals 14 residues. CDR3 sequence: CASSKARERVEQFF. CDR3 sequence (DNA): TGTGCCAGCAGCAAAGCCAGGGAGAGGGTTGAGCAGTTCTTC.

This clonotype appeared a few times. One junction end does not reproduce the germline sequence, and a read error may be involved. DNA for the CDR3: TGTGCCATCAGTGAGACCGATGAGCAGTTCTTC. Its translation is CAISETDEQFF. The chain is built from TRBV6-1 and TRBJ2-1; D is unresolved. There are 11 residues in the CDR3. Looked up from germline, CDR1 is MNHNS and CDR2 is SASEGT.

This clonotype appeared a single time. A clone one base away is much larger, so this may be a read error. The chain combines TRBV7-2 with TRBJ2-6; weak D call: TRBD2 (5 bases). The germline gives CDR1 SGHTA, CDR2 FQGNSA. This CDR3 spans 11 amino acids. CDR3 DNA: TGTGCCGGCAGCCGGGGCAACGTCCTGACTTTC. Translation: CAGSRGNVLTF.

This chain connects TRBV28 to TRBJ1-2; 7 positions match TRBD1. Germline V CDR1 and CDR2: MDHEN, SYDVKM. V lost 7 bases and J lost 8; bases outside the gene matches: 7. The CDR3 extends over 12 amino acids. CDR3 in DNA: TGTGCCAGCACTTCGGACAGGCGAGGCTACACCTTC. It translates to CASTSDRRGYTF.

The rearrangement links TRBV5-6 to TRBJ1-6; the match to TRBD1 covers 10 bases. Germline values: CDR1 SGHDT, CDR2 YYEEEE. The ends lost 3 bases at V and 8 bases at J; junction bases unmatched: 11. This CDR3 has 17 residues. The DNA of the CDR3 is TGTGCCAGCAGCTCATATACGGGACAGGGGTATCATTCACCCCTCCACTTT. Amino acids: CASSSYTGQGYHSPLHF.

The chain uses TRBV29-1 and TRBJ2-7, with 9 bases that match TRBD1. Germline CDR1 is SQVTM and CDR2 is ANQGSEA. V trimming: 3 bases; J trimming: 5 bases; junction bases outside the gene matches: 8. This CDR3 has 14 amino acids. CDR3 coding DNA: TGCAGCGTTGAGTCCGGGGGACAGGGAAACGAGCAGTACTTC. It translates to CSVESGGQGNEQYF.

This clonotype was recorded many times. The V call is TRBV6-5, the J call TRBJ1-1; D might be TRBD1 (5 bases). Trimming took off 8 bases at V and 6 bases at J, with 13 bases between the two ends. Germline V gene lookup returns CDR1 MNHEY and CDR2 SVGAGI. The CDR3 spans 12 residues. The chain's CDR3 is CASLGVGAEAFF. The CDR3 DNA reads TGTGCCAGCCTTGGTGTAGGGGCTGAAGCTTTCTTT.

V gene TRBV24-1 combines with J gene TRBJ2-1; 16 bases align to TRBD2. Germline V gives CDR1 KGHDR, CDR2 SFDVKD. This CDR3 region has 17 residues. V shed 3 bases and J 6 bases; nucleotides not matched to a gene: 4. The CDR3 region has the DNA TGTGCCACCAGTGATCCGGGGACTAGCGGGAGGGTCAATGAGCAGTTCTTC. This translates into CATSDPGTSGRVNEQFF.

V gene TRBV10-1 combines with J gene TRBJ2-3, with 8 bases identical to TRBD1. Per germline, CDR1 WNHNN and CDR2 SYGVQD (reference sequence). The CDR3 length is 12 residues. V was pared by 8 bases and J by 6 bases, with 4 bases of the junction left unmatched. For the CDR3, the DNA is TGCGCCAGCTCAGGGGACAGGGATACGCAGTATTTT. Translation: CASSGDRDTQYF.

This clonotype was detected ten times or more. The V call is TRBV24-1, the J call TRBJ2-2, with 8 bases that match TRBD1. The CDR3 runs to 13 residues. Trimming cost V 5 bases and J 7 bases; bases outside gene matches: 2. The germline CDR1 and CDR2 sequences are KGHDR and SFDVKD. Here the CDR3 reads CATSGQGHGELFF. CDR3 in DNA: TGTGCCACCAGTGGACAGGGGCACGGGGAGCTGTTTTTT.

This clonotype was observed at least ten times. The chain combines TRBV29-1 with TRBJ2-3; TRBD1 aligns across 8 bases. V was clipped by 4 bases and J by 0 bases; unmatched bases: 3. This CDR3 has 14 residues. CDR1 is SQVTM and CDR2 is ANQGSEA in the germline V gene. CDR3 DNA: TGCAGCGTTGCCGGGACAGGTAGCACAGATACGCAGTATTTT. Its protein product is CSVAGTGSTDTQYF.

This clonotype has at least ten counts. CDR3 residues: CASSIQGPATNEKLFF. The CDR3 nucleotides are TGTGCCAGCAGTATCCAGGGACCTGCAACTAATGAAAAACTGTTTTTT. The chain links TRBV2 to TRBJ1-4; D might be TRBD1 (5 bases). The ends were cut back, 5 bases at V and 0 bases at J, with 13 bases in the middle. The germline V gene has CDR1 SNHLY and CDR2 FYNNEI. This CDR3 has 16 residues.

A word on this clonotype: Possible read error: a much larger clone is one base away. The chain carries TRBV27 and TRBJ2-7; D gene uncertain. The CDR3 runs 13 residues. Germline loops: CDR1 MNHEY, CDR2 SMNVEV (reference sequence). CDR3 DNA: TGTGCCAGCAGTTTTACGGTAGCCTACGAGCAGTGCTTC. Protein sequence: CASSFTVAYEQCF.

This chain connects TRBV20-1 to TRBJ2-7; 11 bases fit TRBD2. J was trimmed by 6 bases and V by 3 bases; bases with no gene match: 7. This CDR3 has 14 amino acids. The germline V gene has CDR1 DFQATT and CDR2 SNEGSKA (reference sequence). Here the CDR3 reads CSARDSSGGPEQYF. As DNA, the CDR3 is TGCAGTGCTAGGGACTCTAGCGGGGGGCCCGAGCAGTACTTC.

This clonotype was detected ten times or more. V is TRBV19 and J is TRBJ1-2; D remains ambiguous. Germline V lookup: CDR1 LNHDA, CDR2 SQIVND (reference sequence). The V and J ends lost 5 bases and 3 bases respectively, with 13 bases between them. This CDR3 comprises 14 residues. The CDR3 nucleotides read TGTGCCAGTAGTTTGCGACCGGGAGACTATGGCTACACCTTC. Its protein product is CASSLRPGDYGYTF.

This clonotype appeared many times. The gene calls are TRBV25-1 and TRBJ1-1; a possible D gene is TRBD1 (5 bases). With 4 bases removed from V and 1 base from J, the gap between germline ends came to 13 bases. This CDR3 comprises 15 residues. The germline V gene has CDR1 MGHDK and CDR2 SYGVNS. CDR3 residues: CASSAWGGGNTEAFF. The CDR3 DNA sequence: TGTGCCAGCAGTGCCTGGGGCGGGGGGAACACTGAAGCTTTCTTT.

The V call is TRBV9, the J call TRBJ2-3; D gene ambiguous. Germline V gene lookup returns CDR1 SGDLS and CDR2 YYNGEE. The ends were cut back, 0 bases at V and 0 bases at J, with 11 bases in the middle. The CDR3 runs to 16 residues. The CDR3 DNA reads TGTGCCAGCAGCGTAGTTTCGTTGGGGAGCACAGATACGCAGTATTTT. Translated, it gives CASSVVSLGSTDTQYF.